Listed below are T cell receptor beta chains from one sample, sequenced in a study of cytomegalovirus exposure and HLA in healthy donors. The data were produced by immunoSEQ multiplex PCR, yet TCRdb's version contains in-frame clones alone and is incomplete. The table has about 130,000 clones, roughly nine tenths seen once. The sequenced material came from PBMCs. These receptors all come from a woman between 18 and 29 years old in good health and CMV-seronegative. CDR3s include the opening cysteine and the closing phenylalanine or tryptophan. A D gene is named only where the DNA matches it firmly. Rows may omit the clone size; those that give it use once, few, many or a size class.

d_gene	abundance	v_gene	j_gene	CDR3nt	CDR3aa
.	once	TRBV6-5	TRBJ2-7	TGTGCCAGCAGTTTTACATACAGCTACGAGCAGTACTTC	CASSFTYSYEQYF
TRBD2	.	TRBV28	TRBJ2-2	TGTGCCAGCAGCTTCCTGGGACTAGCGGGGGCCCATAGTCCCGGGGAGCTGTTTTTT	CASSFLGLAGAHSPGELFF
TRBD1	once	TRBV5-1	TRBJ1-2	TGCGCCAGCAGCTTTGGAGACAGGGGGTTGAACTATGGCTACACCTTC	CASSFGDRGLNYGYTF
.	.	TRBV5-1	TRBJ2-7	TGCGCCAGCAGCAAGGAGCAGGGCTACGAGCAGTACTTC	CASSKEQGYEQYF
TRBD2	.	TRBV5-1	TRBJ2-1	TGCGCCAGCTGTACGTCTAGCGGGGGGTACAATGAGCAGTTCTTC	CASCTSSGGYNEQFF
.	.	TRBV18	TRBJ1-3	TGTGCCAGCTCACCACCGGTTTTATCCCACCCCGGTCCTGGAAACACCATATATTTT	CASSPPVLSHPGPGNTIYF
.	.	TRBV10-3	TRBJ1-4	TGTGCCATCAGTGGAGGGGGTGTAGGAGCAACTAATGAAAAACTGTTTTTT	CAISGGGVGATNEKLFF
.	.	TRBV19	TRBJ1-5	TGTGCCAGTAGTATGAAGGGGATTCAGCCCCAGCATTTT	CASSMKGIQPQHF
TRBD1	.	TRBV14	TRBJ1-2	TGTGCCAGCAGCCAATGGACAGGGAGTAATGGCTACACCTTC	CASSQWTGSNGYTF
TRBD1	.	TRBV5-5	TRBJ1-2	TGTGCCAGCAGCGGGACAGACTCCCTCTTCATTAACTATGGCTACACCTTC	CASSGTDSLFINYGYTF
.	.	TRBV19	TRBJ1-3	TGTGCCAGCAGGGGCTCTGGAAACACCATATATTTT	CASRGSGNTIYF
.	.	TRBV12-5	TRBJ1-3	TGTGCTAGTGGTTTGAGCGAGGGCGACACCATATATTTT	CASGLSEGDTIYF
TRBD1	.	TRBV5-1	TRBJ2-3	TGCGCCAGCAGCGACGTTAGGGGGCGAGGAGATACGCAGTATTTT	CASSDVRGRGDTQYF
.	.	TRBV4-1	TRBJ1-1	TGCGCCAGCAGCCCCCTCGGTCGGGAAGCTTTCTTT	CASSPLGREAFF
.	.	TRBV6-1	TRBJ2-5	TGTGCCAGCGTTCTCTTGGGGGCCAACCAAGAGACCCAGTACTTC	CASVLLGANQETQYF
.	.	TRBV5-6	TRBJ1-3	TGTGCCAGCAGTGCGGGGGATTCTGGAAACACCATATATTTT	CASSAGDSGNTIYF
TRBD2	medium-sized	TRBV27	TRBJ2-7	TGTGCCAGCAGTTCCTTAGCAGCGGGGGATTACGAGCAGTACTTC	CASSSLAAGDYEQYF
.	.	TRBV5-1	TRBJ2-2	TGCGCCAGCAGCCGAGGGGGTATGGACACCGGGGAGCTGTTTTTT	CASSRGGMDTGELFF
TRBD1	.	TRBV5-6	TRBJ1-1	TGTGCCAGCAGACAACAGGGGGCGGACACTGAAGCTTTCTTT	CASRQQGADTEAFF
TRBD2	.	TRBV5-1	TRBJ2-5	TGCGCCAGCAGCCAGGGGACTAGCTTAGAGACCCAGTACTTC	CASSQGTSLETQYF
TRBD1	.	TRBV6-5	TRBJ2-7	TGTGCCAGCAGGATCCGGGACAGCTACGAGCAGTACTTC	CASRIRDSYEQYF
TRBD2	.	TRBV5-1	TRBJ2-1	TGCGCCAGCAGCGGACTAGCGGGGGGTTTCAATGAGCAGTTCTTC	CASSGLAGGFNEQFF
TRBD1	.	TRBV27	TRBJ2-2	TGTGCCAGCAAACCTTACAGGACAGGGCATACCGGGGAGCTGTTTTTT	CASKPYRTGHTGELFF
.	.	TRBV7-2	TRBJ1-1	TGTGCCAGCAAGGAACAGGATCACACTGAAGCTTTCTTT	CASKEQDHTEAFF
.	.	TRBV7-8	TRBJ2-3	TGTGCCAGCAGACCTACGCGTGCTGGCACAGATACGCAGTATTTT	CASRPTRAGTDTQYF
TRBD1	.	TRBV2	TRBJ2-7	TGTGCCAGCAGTTTTGGGGACAGGGGTTCCTACGAGCAGTACTTC	CASSFGDRGSYEQYF
.	.	TRBV6-1	TRBJ2-3	TGTGCCAGCAAGTCGGGGACTTGGACAGATACGCAGTATTTT	CASKSGTWTDTQYF
.	.	TRBV27	TRBJ1-1	TGTGCCAGCAGTTATCAGGGTTGGACTGAAGCTTTCTTT	CASSYQGWTEAFF
.	.	TRBV7-2	TRBJ1-1	TGTGCCAGCAGCCCTAGGGGGATTTGGACTGAAGCTTTCTTT	CASSPRGIWTEAFF
TRBD2	.	TRBV5-1	TRBJ2-7	TGCGCCAGCAGCTTGGCCGGGACTAGCCCCTACGAGCAGTACTTC	CASSLAGTSPYEQYF
.	.	TRBV6-1	TRBJ1-2	TGTGCCAGCAGTGAAGGCTTCCCGGGAAAAGCGGGGGGCTACACCTTC	CASSEGFPGKAGGYTF
TRBD1	.	TRBV29-1	TRBJ2-2	TGCAGCGTTGAAACCCGGGACAGAAACACCGGGGAGCTGTTTTTT	CSVETRDRNTGELFF
.	.	TRBV6-5	TRBJ1-4	TGTGCCAGCTGGGTGAGGCGAGCAACTAATGAAAAACTGTTTTTT	CASWVRRATNEKLFF
.	.	TRBV10-3	TRBJ1-1	TGTGCCACAACGGGACAGAACACTGAAGCTTTCTTT	CATTGQNTEAFF
.	.	TRBV9	TRBJ2-2	TGTGCCAGCAGCGTACTGAGCTCCGGCGGGGAGCTGTTTTTT	CASSVLSSGGELFF
.	.	TRBV5-1	TRBJ1-1	TGCGCCAGCAGCTCGGGATTGGGGACTGAAGCTTTCTTT	CASSSGLGTEAFF
TRBD1	.	TRBV5-5	TRBJ1-5	TGTGCCAGCAGCCCGGGACAGAGACAAAGAGGGGGGACCCAGCATTTT	CASSPGQRQRGGTQHF
TRBD1	once	TRBV15	TRBJ1-2	TGTGCCACCAGCAGTTCCGGGACAGGGCTCTATGGCTACACCTTC	CATSSSGTGLYGYTF
.	.	TRBV5-6	TRBJ1-4	TGTGCCAGCAGCTCCGCAGGGTTGGAAGAAAAACTGTTTTTT	CASSSAGLEEKLFF
.	once	TRBV7-9	TRBJ1-2	TGTGCCAGCAGCTTAGATGGGGCCCAATCGGATTATGGCTACACCTTC	CASSLDGAQSDYGYTF
TRBD2	.	TRBV6-1	TRBJ2-7	TGTGCCAGCAGTTCCGGGACTAGCGGGGGGGACGAGCAGTACTTC	CASSSGTSGGDEQYF
TRBD2	.	TRBV29-1	TRBJ2-1	TGCAGCGCCTCGGCAACCGGGACTAACAACAATGAGCAGTTCTTC	CSASATGTNNNEQFF
.	few	TRBV19	TRBJ1-6	TGTGCCAGTAGGGCGTGGGGAGATCCTAATTCACCCCTCCACTTT	CASRAWGDPNSPLHF
.	.	TRBV15	TRBJ2-2	TGTGCCACCAGCAGAGATCTTGGGGAGCTGTTTTTT	CATSRDLGELFF
.	.	TRBV5-1	TRBJ2-6	TGCGCCAGCAGCTTCTTCTCTGGGGCCAACGTCCTGACTTTC	CASSFFSGANVLTF
TRBD1	.	TRBV19	TRBJ1-5	TGTGCCAGTAGTATTAGGGGGCCCAATCAGCCCCAGCATTTT	CASSIRGPNQPQHF
.	.	TRBV9	TRBJ1-2	TGTGCCAGCAGCGCCTCAGCGAATCACTATGGCTACACCTTC	CASSASANHYGYTF
.	.	TRBV6-5	TRBJ1-2	TGTGCCAGCAGACCACAGGGCAACTATGGCTACACCTTC	CASRPQGNYGYTF
TRBD2	.	TRBV9	TRBJ2-1	TGTGCCAGCAGCGTAGGTCGGAGCGGGGAAGAGCAGTTCTTC	CASSVGRSGEEQFF
.	.	TRBV6-1	TRBJ2-1	TGTGCCAGCCTCGGGATTAACAATGAGCAGTTCTTC	CASLGINNEQFF
.	once	TRBV9	TRBJ2-5	TGTGCCAGCAGCGTTACAGGCCTCCTCGGAGAGACCCAGTACTTC	CASSVTGLLGETQYF
TRBD1	.	TRBV2	TRBJ2-5	TGTGCCAGCAGACAGCGGACAGGCCAAGAGACCCAGTACTTC	CASRQRTGQETQYF